This T cell receptor (beta chain) was identified in a study of cytomegalovirus exposure and HLA in healthy donors. Whole-study context: From HLA-typed donors, an early data release held roughly 80 million unique TCRs. Study-level points and caveats: Whilst most TCR sequences proved rare, a subset of public TCRs occurred across many donors.

In the case of this clone: The antigen is undetermined.

PCR used 60 Vbeta primers and 13 Jbeta primers. The assay was immunoSEQ multiplex PCR, and TCRdb's table has in-frame clones only and misses some. The repertoire holds 150,000 to 200,000 clones, with roughly 80% as singletons. This CDR3 region has 14 residues. The sequenced material came from PBMCs. The chain links TRBV21-1 to TRBJ1-3; the D segment call TRBD1 is taken from the table without a DNA check. TRBV21-1 is termed a pseudogene. The TCR sequence derives from a woman aged 35 to 49 in good health and CMV-seropositive. The CDR3 spells CASAYRVPGNTIYF. CDR3 sequence (DNA): TGTGCCAGCGCATACAGGGTGCCTGGAAACACCATATATTTT.